Presented here are 24 T cell receptor beta chains from one specimen sequenced in a study of control samples from healthy donors and cancer patients. Measured with immunoSEQ multiplex PCR; TCRdb has only the in-frame clones, and not every one. Of more than 95,000 clones listed, 93% are singletons. The sample taken for sequencing was blood. These receptors were taken from a man between 25 and 39 years old in good health.

The rearrangement uses TRBV15 and TRBJ2-7; 10 bases line up with TRBD1. The CDR3 spans 14 residues. The germline gives CDR1 LNHNV, CDR2 YYDKDF (reference sequence). Trimming cost V 1 base and J 7 bases; bases outside gene matches: 4. The CDR3 region has the DNA TGTGCCACCAGCAGAGGACAGGGGGCGGGGGAGCAGTACGTC. Its translation is CATSRGQGAGEQYV.

The chain uses TRBV7-2 and TRBJ1-1; D gene uncertain. CDR1 and CDR2 (germline): SGHTA, FQGNSA. V was trimmed by 3 bases and J by 11 bases, leaving 13 bases between them. The CDR3 runs 12 residues. The CDR3 loop is CASSFPGLRAFF. CDR3 bases: TGTGCCAGCAGCTTCCCTGGTCTGCGGGCTTTCTTT.

The chain links TRBV18 to TRBJ1-4; D is undetermined. Germline V gives CDR1 KGHSH, CDR2 LQKENI. Trimming took off 1 base at V and 8 bases at J, with 11 bases between the two ends. The CDR3 covers 14 residues. The CDR3 bases are TGTGCCAGCTCACCACGCAAGGGTGGGGAAAAACTGTTTTTT. This codes for CASSPRKGGEKLFF.

The J gene is TRBJ1-2, the V gene TRBV7-2; D is possibly TRBD1 (6 bases). The germline V and J ends were trimmed by 5 bases and 7 bases, with 26 bases remaining between them. Germline-derived CDR1 and CDR2 are SGHTA and FQGNSA. The length of the CDR3 is 17 residues. CDR3 in amino acids: CASSPRPTLGGGGGYTF. The CDR3 DNA sequence: TGTGCCAGCAGCCCCAGACCCACGTTAGGGGGGGGCGGTGGCTACACCTTC.

This clone was seen a single time. CDR3 bases: TGTGCCAGCAGCTTAGAACAGGGGGATGGAAAGTTCTTC. Translation gives CASSLEQGDGKFF. The rearrangement links TRBV11-2 to TRBJ2-1, with 8 bases that match TRBD1. The CDR3 consists of 13 residues. V shed 0 bases, J shed 14 bases, and the junction held 6 bases outside the gene matches. Germline V gene lookup returns CDR1 SGHAT and CDR2 FQNNGV. The whole variable domain, remainder taken from reference TRBV11-2 and TRBJ2-1, is EAGVAQSPRYKIIEKRQSVAFWCNPISGHATLYWYQQILGQGPKLLIQFQNNGVVDDSQLPKDRFSAERLKGVDSTLKIQPAKLEDSAVYLCASSLEQGDGKFFGPGTRLTVL.

This chain links TRBV19 with TRBJ2-1; 10 bases fit TRBD1. The junction had 14 bases not matched to a gene; V was cut back by 5 bases and J by 7 bases. Germline CDR1 is LNHDA and CDR2 is SQIVND (reference sequence). The CDR3 sequence is 17 residues long. This chain's CDR3 is CASSPPPGDRGYNEQFF. The CDR3 DNA reads as TGTGCCAGTAGTCCCCCTCCCGGGGACAGGGGCTATAATGAGCAGTTCTTC.

The V gene is TRBV5-4, the J gene TRBJ2-3, with TRBD2 identical over 9 bases. The CDR3 has 16 amino acids. Unmatched junction bases numbered 3, after V lost 0 bases and J lost 1 base. Germline lookup yields CDR1 SGHNT and CDR2 YYREEE (reference sequence). The CDR3 here is CASSLAERGGTDTQYF. CDR3 nucleotide sequence: TGTGCCAGCAGCTTGGCCGAGCGGGGGGGCACAGATACGCAGTATTTT.

The chain links TRBV6-5 to TRBJ1-5, with D maybe TRBD1 (6 bases). This CDR3 region has 14 residues. Germline lookup yields CDR1 MNHEY and CDR2 SVGAGI. V was cut by 10 bases and J by 5 bases, with 18 bases left in between. CDR3 loop: CAITTGGQDQPQHF. The CDR3 region has the DNA TGTGCCATTACTACCGGGGGGCAAGATCAGCCCCAGCATTTT.

The chain joins TRBV15 to TRBJ2-1; D gene unclear. This CDR3 has 17 amino acids. CDR1 LNHNV and CDR2 YYDKDF come from the germline V gene (reference sequence). Trimming removed 1 base at V and 2 bases at J, with 15 bases between. The DNA of the CDR3 is TGTGCCACCAGCAGAGGAAGTCTGAATGGCCCCTACAATGAGCAGTTCTTC. Amino acids: CATSRGSLNGPYNEQFF.

The chain carries TRBV5-4 and TRBJ1-1, with D unresolved. Germline CDR1 reads SGHNT; CDR2 reads YYREEE (reference sequence). The germline V and J ends were trimmed by 0 bases and 9 bases, with 18 bases remaining between them. There are 15 residues in the CDR3. CDR3 sequence reads: CASSLGVHLPRKAFF. DNA for the CDR3: TGTGCCAGCAGCTTGGGGGTCCATCTCCCCAGAAAAGCTTTCTTT.

V gene TRBV19 combines with J gene TRBJ1-3; the D is unclear. Germline V gene sequence: CDR1 LNHDA, CDR2 SQIVND (reference sequence). V gave up 5 bases and J gave up 3 bases, with 20 bases separating them. The CDR3 runs to 17 residues. Here the CDR3 reads CASSLERTAHHGNTIYF. The CDR3 DNA sequence: TGTGCCAGTAGTTTGGAGAGAACGGCCCACCATGGAAACACCATATATTTT.

The chain employs TRBV5-1 and TRBJ1-1; the match to TRBD1 covers 7 bases. J was trimmed by 1 base and V by 7 bases; bases with no gene match: 10. Germline CDR1 and CDR2: SGHRS and YFSETQ. The CDR3 length is 15 residues. The CDR3, as DNA: TGCGCCAGCCGAAGGACAGGAGGGAGGAACACTGAAGCTTTCTTT. Protein product: CASRRTGGRNTEAFF.

The chain couples TRBV6-6 to TRBJ1-4; the D gene is possibly TRBD1 (6 bases). Germline lookup yields CDR1 MNHNY and CDR2 SVGAGI (reference sequence). The CDR3 is made up of 15 amino acids. V lost 2 bases and J 1 base, leaving 8 bases between the germline ends. The CDR3 spells CASSYLQGTNEKLFF. DNA for the CDR3: TGTGCCAGCAGTTACCTACAGGGAACTAATGAAAAACTGTTTTTT.

CDR3 loop: CASSRLTDTQYF. In DNA form, the CDR3 reads TGTGCCAGCAGTCGGTTGACAGATACGCAGTATTTT. V gene TRBV12-3 or TRBV12-4 combines with J gene TRBJ2-3, with D uncertain. The CDR3 contains 12 residues. V was clipped by 5 bases and J by 3 bases, with 6 bases between them.

The rearrangement joins TRBV7-8 to TRBJ2-1; D unclear. Germline V gene lookup returns CDR1 SGHVS and CDR2 FQNEAQ. Trimming shortened V by 3 bases and J by 4 bases, and 10 bases separated the two germline ends. The CDR3 spans 14 residues. The CDR3 spells CASSLDGIYNEQFF. CDR3 DNA: TGTGCCAGCAGCTTGGACGGAATATACAATGAGCAGTTCTTC.

This clone was detected ten times or more. The gene calls are TRBV11-2 and TRBJ2-5; no definite D call. CDR3 size: 15 residues. Trimming left V 3 bases short and J 3 bases short, with 14 bases between. Germline V gives CDR1 SGHAT, CDR2 FQNNGV. CDR3 in amino acids: CASSFWNSPKETQYF. Written as DNA, the CDR3 is TGTGCCAGCAGCTTCTGGAATAGCCCCAAAGAGACCCAGTACTTC. Full variable domain (rest looked up from reference TRBV11-2 and TRBJ2-5): EAGVAQSPRYKIIEKRQSVAFWCNPISGHATLYWYQQILGQGPKLLIQFQNNGVVDDSQLPKDRFSAERLKGVDSTLKIQPAKLEDSAVYLCASSFWNSPKETQYFGPGTRLLVL.

The chain joins TRBV5-6 to TRBJ2-7; maybe TRBD2 (5 bases). Per the germline V gene, CDR1 is SGHDT and CDR2 is YYEEEE. CDR3 length: 15 amino acids. V lost 4 bases, J lost 1 base, and 15 bases lay in between. The CDR3 sequence: CASSKPTRVSYEQYV. The CDR3 DNA reads TGTGCCAGCAGCAAACCAACGCGGGTATCCTACGAGCAGTACGTC.

The V and J genes are TRBV5-4 and TRBJ2-1, with 9 bases identical to TRBD2. The CDR3 sequence is 16 residues long. Germline lookup yields CDR1 SGHNT and CDR2 YYREEE (reference sequence). V shed 0 bases, J shed 1 base, and the junction held 2 bases outside the gene matches. The CDR3 DNA follows: TGTGCCAGCAGCTTGGGCGGGGGGGCGTCCTACAATGAGCAGTTCTTC. As protein: CASSLGGGASYNEQFF. The whole variable domain, remainder taken from reference TRBV5-4 and TRBJ2-1, is ETGVTQSPTHLIKTRGQQVTLRCSSQSGHNTVSWYQQALGQGPQFIFQYYREEENGRGNFPPRFSGLQFPNYSSELNVNALELDDSALYLCASSLGGGASYNEQFFGPGTRLTVL.

Only one count was recorded for this clone. V usage is TRBV6-1 and J usage is TRBJ2-4; D gene unclear. The germline V gene has CDR1 MNHNS and CDR2 SASEGT. This CDR3 contains 11 residues. Trimming removed 3 bases from V and 8 bases from J, with 5 bases in between. CDR3 in amino acids: CASSEADIQYF. In DNA, the CDR3 is TGTGCCAGCAGTGAGGCGGACATTCAGTACTTC.

The chain couples TRBV28 to TRBJ2-2; no firm D call. V lost 9 bases and J lost 0, with 20 bases in between. The CDR3 is 17 residues long. CDR1 and CDR2 (germline): MDHEN, SYDVKM. In DNA form, the CDR3 reads TGTGCCAGTGAAGAGAGTTTGGCGGAGCCGAACACCGGGGAGCTGTTTTTT. This gives the protein CASEESLAEPNTGELFF.

The chain carries TRBV13 and TRBJ1-1; 10 bases agree with TRBD1. CDR1 PRHDT and CDR2 FYEKMQ come from the germline V gene (reference sequence). The CDR3 loop spans 16 amino acids. The trim removed 5 bases at V and 2 bases at J, leaving 8 bases unmatched. DNA for the CDR3: TGTGCCAGCAGCCTTCGGACAGGGGGGTTAAACACTGAAGCTTTCTTT. Protein product: CASSLRTGGLNTEAFF.

Points on this clone: Other DNA sequences in this specimen translate into the identical CDR3. The chain uses TRBV5-1 and TRBJ2-3, with D possibly TRBD2 on 5 matching bases. Germline assignment: CDR1 SGHRS and CDR2 YFSETQ. With 4 bases removed from V and 4 bases from J, the gap between germline ends came to 7 bases. The CDR3 runs to 12 residues. CDR3 sequence (DNA): TGCGCCAGCAGCCTGCGGGCAGATACGCAGTATTTT. It codes for CASSLRADTQYF. Filled out from reference TRBV5-1 and TRBJ2-3, the complete variable domain reads KAGVTQTPRYLIKTRGQQVTLSCSPISGHRSVSWYQQTPGQGLQFLFEYFSETQRNKGNFPGRFSGRQFSNSRSEMNVSTLELGDSALYLCASSLRADTQYFGPGTRLTVL.

The DNA for the CDR3 is TGTGCCAGCTCACTCGTCCAGGGGGGCTCGGATGAAAAACTGTTTTTT. Protein sequence: CASSLVQGGSDEKLFF. This chain links TRBV18 with TRBJ1-4; 7 bases line up with TRBD1. Germline V gene lookup returns CDR1 KGHSH and CDR2 LQKENI. This CDR3 region has 16 residues. The V gene end was trimmed by 4 bases and the J gene end by 6 bases; junction bases not matched to a gene: 11.

This chain links TRBV3-1 (or the pseudogene TRBV3-2) with TRBJ2-5; 9 nucleotides line up with TRBD2. CDR3 size: 18 residues. The V gene's germline CDR1 is LGHDT and CDR2 YNNKEL (reference sequence). Trimming cost V 1 base and J 4 bases; bases outside gene matches: 13. The CDR3 nucleotides read TGTGCCAGCAGCCAAGGGGATAGCGGCGGGGGGGCTGGAGAGACCCAGTACTTC. This gives the protein CASSQGDSGGGAGETQYF.